The TCR beta chain described here comes from a study of glioma-infiltrating T cells after dendritic cell vaccination. Regarding the study as a whole: Longer survival after dendritic cell vaccination followed higher pretreatment TIL content. TCR clonality showed no direct relationship with survival.

Libraries were prepared by immunoSEQ multiplex PCR; TCRdb keeps only in-frame clonotypes and omits some of them. The sample holds around 90,000 clones, about four fifths seen once. On this clone itself: What it recognizes is unknown.

The V and J ends lost 8 bases and 1 base, in that order; junction bases with no gene match: 6. This CDR3 spans 15 amino acids. Germline V gene lookup returns CDR1 MRHNA and CDR2 SNTAGT. The TCR was taken from a human donor with glioblastoma. Here the sequenced sample was blood, taken before dendritic cell vaccination. The V and J genes are TRBV6-4 and TRBJ2-3; 10 bases map to TRBD2. The CDR3 DNA reads as TGTGCCAGCTCAGTTCTAGCGGGGGGCACAGATACGCAGTATTTT. The encoded protein is CASSVLAGGTDTQYF.